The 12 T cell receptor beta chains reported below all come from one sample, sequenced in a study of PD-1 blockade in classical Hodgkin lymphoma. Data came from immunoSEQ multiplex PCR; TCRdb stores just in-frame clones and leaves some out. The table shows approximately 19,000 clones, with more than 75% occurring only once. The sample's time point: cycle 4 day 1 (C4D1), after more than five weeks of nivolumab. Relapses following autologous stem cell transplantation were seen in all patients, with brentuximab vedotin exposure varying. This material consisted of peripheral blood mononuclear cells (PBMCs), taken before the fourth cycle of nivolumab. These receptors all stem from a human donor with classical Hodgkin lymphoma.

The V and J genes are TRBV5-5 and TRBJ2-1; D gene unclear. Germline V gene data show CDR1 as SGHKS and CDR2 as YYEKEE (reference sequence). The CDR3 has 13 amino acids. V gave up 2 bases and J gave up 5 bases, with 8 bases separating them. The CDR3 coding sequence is TGTGCCAGCAGCTTCAGGTTCAACAATGAGCAGTTCTTC. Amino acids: CASSFRFNNEQFF.

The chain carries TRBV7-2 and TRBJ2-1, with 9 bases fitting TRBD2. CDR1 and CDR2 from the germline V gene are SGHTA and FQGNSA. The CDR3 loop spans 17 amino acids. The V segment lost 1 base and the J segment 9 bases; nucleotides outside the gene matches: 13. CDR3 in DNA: TGTGCCAGCAGCTTAGTAGCGGGTGCGGGGGGGTCGGGTGAGCAGTTCTTC. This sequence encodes CASSLVAGAGGSGEQFF.

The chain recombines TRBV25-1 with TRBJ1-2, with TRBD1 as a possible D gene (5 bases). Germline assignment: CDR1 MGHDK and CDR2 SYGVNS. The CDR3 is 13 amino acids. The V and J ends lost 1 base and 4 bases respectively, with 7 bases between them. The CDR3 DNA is TGTGCCAGCAGTGAATCGGGGACCTATGGCTACACCTTC. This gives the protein CASSESGTYGYTF.

The CDR3 here is CASSLAGVNNYGYTF. The CDR3 bases are TGTGCCAGCAGTTTGGCTGGGGTAAATAACTATGGCTACACCTTC. The chain links TRBV27 to TRBJ1-2; D unresolved. Per the germline V gene, CDR1 is MNHEY and CDR2 is SMNVEV (reference sequence). The CDR3 has 15 residues. V shed 3 bases and J shed 1 base, with 12 bases lying between them.

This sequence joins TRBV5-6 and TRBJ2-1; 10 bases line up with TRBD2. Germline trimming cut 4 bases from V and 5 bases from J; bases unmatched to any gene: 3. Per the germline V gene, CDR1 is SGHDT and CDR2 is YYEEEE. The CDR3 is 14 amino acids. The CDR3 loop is CASSPGLADNEQFF. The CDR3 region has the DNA TGTGCCAGCAGCCCAGGACTAGCGGACAATGAGCAGTTCTTC.

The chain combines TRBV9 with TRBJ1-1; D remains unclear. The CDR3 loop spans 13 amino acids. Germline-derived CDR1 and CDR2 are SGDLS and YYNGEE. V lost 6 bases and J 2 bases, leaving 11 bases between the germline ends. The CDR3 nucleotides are TGTGCCAGCACCCCGAGGATTAACACTGAAGCTTTCTTT. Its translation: CASTPRINTEAFF.

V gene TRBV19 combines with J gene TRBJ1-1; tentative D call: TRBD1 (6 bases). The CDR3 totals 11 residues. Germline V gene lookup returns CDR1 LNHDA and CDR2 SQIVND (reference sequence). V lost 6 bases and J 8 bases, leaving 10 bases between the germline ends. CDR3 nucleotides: TGTGCCAGTAGGGGGGCCCTAGAAGCTTTCTTT. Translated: CASRGALEAFF.

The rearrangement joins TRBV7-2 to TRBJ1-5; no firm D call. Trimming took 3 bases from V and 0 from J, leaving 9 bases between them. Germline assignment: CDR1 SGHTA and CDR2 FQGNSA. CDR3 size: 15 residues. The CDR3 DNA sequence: TGTGCCAGCAGCTTCAACAGCTATAGCAATCAGCCCCAGCATTTT. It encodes CASSFNSYSNQPQHF.

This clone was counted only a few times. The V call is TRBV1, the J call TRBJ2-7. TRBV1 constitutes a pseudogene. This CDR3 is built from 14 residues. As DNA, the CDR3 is TGCACCAGCAGCCAAGATTGGGATTCCTACGAGCAGTACGTC. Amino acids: CTSSQDWDSYEQYV.

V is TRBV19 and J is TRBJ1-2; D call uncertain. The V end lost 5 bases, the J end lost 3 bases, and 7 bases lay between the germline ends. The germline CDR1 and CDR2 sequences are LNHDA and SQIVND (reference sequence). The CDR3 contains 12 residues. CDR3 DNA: TGTGCCAGTAGTTTAATAGACTATGGCTACACCTTC. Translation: CASSLIDYGYTF.

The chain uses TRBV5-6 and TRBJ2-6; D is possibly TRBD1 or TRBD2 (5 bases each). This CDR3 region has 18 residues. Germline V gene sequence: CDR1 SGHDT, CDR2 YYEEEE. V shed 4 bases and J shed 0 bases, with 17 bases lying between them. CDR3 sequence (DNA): TGTGCCAGCAGCGTCCCGTTGGGACGGATCTCTGGGGCCAACGTCCTGACTTTC. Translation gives CASSVPLGRISGANVLTF.

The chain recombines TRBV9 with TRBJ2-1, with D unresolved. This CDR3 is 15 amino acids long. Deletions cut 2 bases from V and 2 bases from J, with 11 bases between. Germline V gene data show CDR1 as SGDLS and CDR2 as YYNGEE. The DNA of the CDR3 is TGTGCCAGCAGCGTGGGTGGGTGGACCTACAATGAGCAGTTCTTC. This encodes CASSVGGWTYNEQFF.